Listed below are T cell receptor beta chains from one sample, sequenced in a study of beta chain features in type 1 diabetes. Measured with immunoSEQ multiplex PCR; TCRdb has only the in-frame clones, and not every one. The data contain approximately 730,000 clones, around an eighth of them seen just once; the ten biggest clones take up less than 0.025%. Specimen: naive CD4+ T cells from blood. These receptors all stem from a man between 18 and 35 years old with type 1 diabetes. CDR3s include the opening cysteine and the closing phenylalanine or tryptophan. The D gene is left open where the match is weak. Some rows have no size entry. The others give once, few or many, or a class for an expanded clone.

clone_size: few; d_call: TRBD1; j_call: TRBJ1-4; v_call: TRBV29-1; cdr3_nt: TGCAGCGTTGAAGAGGGGACAGCTAATGAAAAACTGTTTTTT; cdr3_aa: CSVEEGTANEKLFF
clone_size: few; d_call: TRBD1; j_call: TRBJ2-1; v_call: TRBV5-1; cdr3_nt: TGCGCCAGCAGCTCCGGACAGGGGTTCGATGAGCAGTTCTTC; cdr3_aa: CASSSGQGFDEQFF
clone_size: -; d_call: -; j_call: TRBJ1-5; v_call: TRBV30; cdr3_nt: TGTGCCTGGAGTGCCCAACAGGGTCCTCAGCCCCAGCATTTT; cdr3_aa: CAWSAQQGPQPQHF
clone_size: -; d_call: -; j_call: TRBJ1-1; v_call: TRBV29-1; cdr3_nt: TGCAGCGTTGGACGGTCGATGAACACTGAAGCTTTCTTT; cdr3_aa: CSVGRSMNTEAFF
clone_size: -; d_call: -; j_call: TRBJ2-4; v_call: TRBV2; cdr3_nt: TGTGCCAGCAGTCCAACTAAATTGGACATTCAGTACTTC; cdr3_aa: CASSPTKLDIQYF
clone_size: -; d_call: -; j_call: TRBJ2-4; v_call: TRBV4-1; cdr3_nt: TGCGCCAGCAGCCAAGATCGAGTATCCAAAAACATTCAGTACTTC; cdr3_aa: CASSQDRVSKNIQYF
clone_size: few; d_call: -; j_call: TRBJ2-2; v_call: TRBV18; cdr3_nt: TGTGCCAGCTCTGGTCGGGAACCGAACACCGGGGAGCTGTTTTTT; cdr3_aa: CASSGREPNTGELFF
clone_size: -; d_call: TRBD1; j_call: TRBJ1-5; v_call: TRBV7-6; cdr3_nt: TGTGCCAGCAGCCCCGGACAGGGTTCGCAGCCCCAGCATTTT; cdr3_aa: CASSPGQGSQPQHF
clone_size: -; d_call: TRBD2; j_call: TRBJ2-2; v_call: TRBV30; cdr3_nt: TGTGCCTGGAGTGCCGGGACTAGCGGAACCACCGGGGAGCTGTTTTTT; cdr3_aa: CAWSAGTSGTTGELFF
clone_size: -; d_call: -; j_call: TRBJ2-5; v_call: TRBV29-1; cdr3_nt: TGCAGCGTTGACCGGGCGGAGACCCAGTACTTC; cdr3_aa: CSVDRAETQYF
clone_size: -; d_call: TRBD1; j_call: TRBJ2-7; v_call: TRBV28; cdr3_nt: TGTGCCAGCAGCTCTCCGGGACAGGTCTCCTACGAGCAGTACTTC; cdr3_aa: CASSSPGQVSYEQYF
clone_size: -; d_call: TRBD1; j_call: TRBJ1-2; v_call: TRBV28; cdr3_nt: TGTGCCAGCAGTTTAACGACAGGGGTGGACTATGGCTACACCTTC; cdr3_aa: CASSLTTGVDYGYTF
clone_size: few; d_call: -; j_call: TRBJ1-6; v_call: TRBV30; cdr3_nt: TGTGCCTGGAGGGACAGATCACCCCTCCACTTT; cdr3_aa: CAWRDRSPLHF
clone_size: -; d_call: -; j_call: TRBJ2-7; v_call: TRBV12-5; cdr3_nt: TGTGCTAGTGGTGCACTCTCGGGACACAACTACGAGCAGTACTTC; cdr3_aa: CASGALSGHNYEQYF
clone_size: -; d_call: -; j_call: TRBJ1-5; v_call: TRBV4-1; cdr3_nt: TGCGCCAGCAGGGACGGGCAGAGCAATCAGCCCCAGCATTTT; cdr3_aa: CASRDGQSNQPQHF
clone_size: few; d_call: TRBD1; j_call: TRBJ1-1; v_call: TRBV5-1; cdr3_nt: TGCGCCAGCAGCGTAGGACAGGGTCGGGACACTGAAGCTTTCTTT; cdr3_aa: CASSVGQGRDTEAFF
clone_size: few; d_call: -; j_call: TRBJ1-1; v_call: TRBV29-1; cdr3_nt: TGCAGCGTTCCCCGTAGGGGATTTGACACTGAAGCTTTCTTT; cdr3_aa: CSVPRRGFDTEAFF
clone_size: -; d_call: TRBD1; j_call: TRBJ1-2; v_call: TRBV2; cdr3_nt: TGTGCCAGCAGTGGAGAACCGGGACAGCCCTACACCTTC; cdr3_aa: CASSGEPGQPYTF
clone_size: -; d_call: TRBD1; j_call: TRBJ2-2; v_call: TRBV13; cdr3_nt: TGTGCCAGCAGCTTAGACAGGGGCCTACGCCGTAACACCGGGGAGCTGTTTTTT; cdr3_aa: CASSLDRGLRRNTGELFF
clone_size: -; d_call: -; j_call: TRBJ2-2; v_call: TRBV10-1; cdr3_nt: TGCGCCAGCAGTGTTACGGGGCGGCGGGAGCTGTTTTTT; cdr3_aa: CASSVTGRRELFF
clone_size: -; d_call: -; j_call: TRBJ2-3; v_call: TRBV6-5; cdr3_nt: TGTGCCTGTGGTGCCCCTAGCACAGATACGCAGTATTTT; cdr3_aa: CACGAPSTDTQYF
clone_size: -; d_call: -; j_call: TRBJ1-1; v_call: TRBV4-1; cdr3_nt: TGCGCCAGCAGCCAAGGTATTCAGGTGGTGAACACTGAAGCTTTCTTT; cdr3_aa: CASSQGIQVVNTEAFF
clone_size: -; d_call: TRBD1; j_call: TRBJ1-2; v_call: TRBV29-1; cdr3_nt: TGCAGCGTTACCGGGACAGGGCCTATGGGAGGCACCTTC; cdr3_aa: CSVTGTGPMGGTF
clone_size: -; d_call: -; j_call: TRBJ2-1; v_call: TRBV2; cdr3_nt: TGTGCCAGCAGTCCAGACTACAATGAGCAGTTCTTC; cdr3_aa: CASSPDYNEQFF